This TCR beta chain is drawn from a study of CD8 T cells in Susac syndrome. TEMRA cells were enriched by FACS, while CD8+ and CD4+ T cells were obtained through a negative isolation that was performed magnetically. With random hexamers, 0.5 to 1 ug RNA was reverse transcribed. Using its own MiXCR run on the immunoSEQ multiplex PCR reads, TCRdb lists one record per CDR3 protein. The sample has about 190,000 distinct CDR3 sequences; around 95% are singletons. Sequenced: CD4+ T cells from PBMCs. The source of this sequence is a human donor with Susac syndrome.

The CDR3 sequence is CASSRTSPPGQGEGYTF. CDR3 bases: TGCGCCAGCAGCCGTACAAGCCCGCCCGGGCAGGGTGAAGGCTACACCTTC. The chain carries TRBV4-1 and TRBJ1-2; weak D call: TRBD1 (5 bases). CDR1 and CDR2 from the germline V gene are MGHRA and YSYEKL. The V gene lost 4 bases and the J gene lost 8 bases, with 26 bases spanning the gap. This CDR3 is 17 amino acids long.